This TCR beta chain comes out of a study of T-cell memory formation after mild COVID-19 (dated by TCRdb to the early 2020s). Turning to the overall study: TCR sequence clusters from the two donors were found to be largely donor specific. In a couple of donors, T-cell clones that expanded and contracted after mild COVID-19 were followed by sequencing TCRalpha and TCRbeta repertoires longitudinally. Two young, previously healthy adult volunteers made up the cohort, one male and one female. Results and caveats for the whole study, not just this receptor: The detection of some responding clones in pre-infection memory suggests that pre-existing cross-reactive memory T cells joined the SARS-CoV-2 response. The study covered only a couple of mild cases, and larger cohorts including severe cases with pre-infection samples were considered necessary. Contracting CD4+ clones were found mainly in CM and EM memory subsets, while CD8+ clones were enriched in EMRA. Clones contracting from day 15 to 85 had balanced CD4/CD8 phenotypes, while a second wave expanding from day 15 to 37 was biased towards CD4+. Whether the second-wave clones peaking on day 37 were SARS-CoV-2 specific was not confirmed.

TCRdb lists the instrument as Illumina NovaSeq 6000. TCRalpha and TCRbeta cDNA libraries were built by 5'RACE with constant-segment primers, adding sample barcodes and unique molecular identifiers. RNA was extracted from every sample with Trizol reagent. Libraries were amplified in two PCR steps, with a second sample barcode and Illumina TruSeq adapters added in the second step. Libraries were sequenced on an Illumina NovaSeq with 2 x 150 bp paired-end reads. As for the original processing: With migec v1.2.7, reads were demultiplexed and then collapsed into UMI-guided consensus sequences. Using mixcr v2.1.11, UMI consensuses were aligned to TRA and TRB V and J templates and then assembled into clonotypes. Clonotypes were classified as expanded or contracted when called significant by both edgeR and NoisET, with noise models trained on biological replicates. edgeR calls used a false discovery rate-adjusted p below 0.01 and a log2 fold-change threshold of 1. As an exploratory analysis of dynamics, max-normalized trajectories of the 1000 most abundant clonotypes were examined by PCA with hierarchical clustering. The CD4 or CD8 phenotype of responding clones was assigned using the separately sequenced CD4+ and CD8+ repertoires. The public reads were reprocessed in TCRdb via fastp at Q25 and MiXCR, keeping in-frame beta chains. All rows with the same CDR3 protein become a single entry with the most common DNA and genes. The V and J calls and clone size come from TCRdb's table, not from the authors' own analysis. The sample contains 450,000 to 700,000 distinct CDR3 sequences, about 20% of them found a single time. The ten largest account for 12% of the sample.

Ficoll-Paque density gradient centrifugation was used to isolate PBMCs. A word on this clonotype: There is no known antigen for this receptor. Base qualities are not provided; no much larger clone lies one nucleotide away.

CDR1 and CDR2, per the germline V gene, are SGDLS and YYNGEE. V is shortened by 3 bases, J by 5 bases, and the region joining them spans 11 bases. The CDR3 spans 13 residues, from the cysteine through the phenylalanine. The CDR3 DNA has 39 bases and is translated from base 1. Sequencing was done on a sample of PBMCs or a T cell subset sorted from them (not recorded which). The chain was built from TRBV9 and TRBJ2-5, and perhaps TRBD1 as D gene, on 5 matching bases. The sequence came from an adult woman who had mild COVID-19 (a few samples of this study predate the infection). The sample titles of this study are shuffled in the database, so cell type and time point are left out; the donor was told from shared clones. The CDR3 protein: CASSAQGGETQYF. The bases are TGTGCCAGCAGCGCGCAGGGTGGGGAGACCCAGTACTTC.